This T cell receptor (beta chain) was sequenced for a study of blood T cell repertoires in COVID-19. Study-wide context: T cells, B-cell-depleted T cells, or PBMCs supplied cDNA or gDNA.

In the source study's methods: Amplification of reference gene primers provided the estimated nucleated cell counts. The method was immunoSEQ multiplex PCR; TCRdb's version includes in-frame clones alone and lacks a portion of them. Clone size and V and J calls were adopted from that table, with D and trimming inferred from the DNA. Of 150,000 to 200,000 clones in the sample, 83% are singletons; the top ten hold 3.5% to 4%. Germline CDR1 is SNHLY and CDR2 is FYNNEI. There are 14 residues in the CDR3. V lost 6 bases and J lost 7; bases outside the gene matches: 7. Participants came from some 26 US areas, aged roughly 18 to 90 years. Categorization into cohorts depended on clinical history that participants reported.

The chain carries TRBV2 and TRBJ1-5, with 9 bases matching TRBD1. The TCR originated in a woman aged 50 to 65 in a cohort exposed to, infected with or recovered from COVID-19 (not recorded which). Sequencing was carried out using PBMCs or T cells enriched from blood (not recorded which). In DNA form, the CDR3 reads TGTGCCAGCAGGCCCGGACAGGGGTGGCAGCCCCAGCATTTT. Its protein product is CASRPGQGWQPQHF.